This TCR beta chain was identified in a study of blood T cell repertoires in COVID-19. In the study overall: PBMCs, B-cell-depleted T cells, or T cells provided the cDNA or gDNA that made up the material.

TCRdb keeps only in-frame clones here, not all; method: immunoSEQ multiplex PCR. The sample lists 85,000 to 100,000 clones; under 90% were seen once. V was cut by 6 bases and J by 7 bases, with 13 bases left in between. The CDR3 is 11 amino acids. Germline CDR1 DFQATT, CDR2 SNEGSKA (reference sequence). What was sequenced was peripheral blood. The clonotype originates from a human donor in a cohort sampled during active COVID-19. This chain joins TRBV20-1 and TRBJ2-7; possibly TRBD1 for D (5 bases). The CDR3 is CSAQAGNEQYF. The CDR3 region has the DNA TGCAGTGCCCAGGCAGGGAATGAGCAGTACTTC.